The T cell receptor beta chain under discussion was sequenced for a study of T cell responses to AZD1222 COVID-19 vaccine. Overall study findings and caveats: Most donors were white British, females outnumbered males, and clonal diversity was possibly underestimated.

A word on this clone: Its matching antigen is unknown.

Sequencing used immunoSEQ multiplex PCR; TCRdb keeps in-frame clones, though not all of them. The sample lists about 94,000 clones; around nine tenths were seen once. The starting material was peripheral blood, obtained on day 0 of AZD1222 vaccination. The clonotype comes from an adult in good health.

CDR3 residues: CASSLPGQGEYEQYF. The CDR3 DNA reads as TGTGCCAGCAGCTTACCGGGACAGGGGGAATACGAGCAGTACTTC. This sequence joins TRBV7-2 and TRBJ2-7; 11 positions match TRBD1. Germline CDR1 reads SGHTA; CDR2 reads FQGNSA. Trimming cost V 2 bases and J 4 bases; bases outside gene matches: 4. The CDR3 covers 15 residues.